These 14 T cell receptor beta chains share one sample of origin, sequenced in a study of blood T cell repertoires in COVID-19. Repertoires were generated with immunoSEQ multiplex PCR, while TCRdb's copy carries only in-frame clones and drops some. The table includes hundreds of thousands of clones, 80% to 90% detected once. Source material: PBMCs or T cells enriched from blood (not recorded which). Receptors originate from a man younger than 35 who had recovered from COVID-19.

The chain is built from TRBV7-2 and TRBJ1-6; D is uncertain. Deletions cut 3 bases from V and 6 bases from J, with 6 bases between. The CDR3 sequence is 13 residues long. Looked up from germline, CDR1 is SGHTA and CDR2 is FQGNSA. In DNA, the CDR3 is TGTGCCAGCAGCTTTGGCAGTAATTCACCCCTCCACTTT. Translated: CASSFGSNSPLHF.

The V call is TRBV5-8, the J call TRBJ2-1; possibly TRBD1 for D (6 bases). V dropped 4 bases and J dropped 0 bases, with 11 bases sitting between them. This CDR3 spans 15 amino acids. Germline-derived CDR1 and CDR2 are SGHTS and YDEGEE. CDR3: CASSRNRASYNEQFF. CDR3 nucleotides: TGTGCCAGCAGCCGGAACAGGGCCTCCTACAATGAGCAGTTCTTC.

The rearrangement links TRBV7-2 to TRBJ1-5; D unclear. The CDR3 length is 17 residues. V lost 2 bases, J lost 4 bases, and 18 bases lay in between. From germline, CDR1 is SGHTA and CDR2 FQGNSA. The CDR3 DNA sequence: TGTGCCAGCAGCTTACAAGCCCCGGTAACTTATAATCAGCCCCAGCATTTT. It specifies CASSLQAPVTYNQPQHF.

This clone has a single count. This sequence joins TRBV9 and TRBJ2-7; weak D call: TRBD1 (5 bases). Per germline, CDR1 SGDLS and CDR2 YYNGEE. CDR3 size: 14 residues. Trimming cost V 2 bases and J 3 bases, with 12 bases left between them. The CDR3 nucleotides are TGTGCCAGCAGCGTCGAGGACAACGGCTACGAGCAGTACTTC. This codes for CASSVEDNGYEQYF.

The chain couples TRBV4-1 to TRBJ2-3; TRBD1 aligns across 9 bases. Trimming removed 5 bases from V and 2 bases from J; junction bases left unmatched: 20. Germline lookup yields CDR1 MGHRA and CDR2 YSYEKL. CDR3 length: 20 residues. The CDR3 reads CASSGDRDRLARTHTDTQYF. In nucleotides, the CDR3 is TGCGCCAGCAGCGGGGACAGGGACCGTCTTGCGCGAACACACACAGATACGCAGTATTTT.

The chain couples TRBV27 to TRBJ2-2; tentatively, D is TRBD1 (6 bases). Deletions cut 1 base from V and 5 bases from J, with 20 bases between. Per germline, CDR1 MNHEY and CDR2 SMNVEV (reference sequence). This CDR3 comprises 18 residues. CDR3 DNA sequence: TGTGCCAGCAGTTTATACCCCGACCAGAGAAGGGGGACCGGGGAGCTGTTTTTT. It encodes CASSLYPDQRRGTGELFF.

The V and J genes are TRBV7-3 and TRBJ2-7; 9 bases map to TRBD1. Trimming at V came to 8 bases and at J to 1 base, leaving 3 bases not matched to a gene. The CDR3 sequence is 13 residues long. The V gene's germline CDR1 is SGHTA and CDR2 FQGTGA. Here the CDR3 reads CASRGTGSYEQYF. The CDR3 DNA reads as TGTGCCAGCCGGGGGACAGGGTCCTACGAGCAGTACTTC.

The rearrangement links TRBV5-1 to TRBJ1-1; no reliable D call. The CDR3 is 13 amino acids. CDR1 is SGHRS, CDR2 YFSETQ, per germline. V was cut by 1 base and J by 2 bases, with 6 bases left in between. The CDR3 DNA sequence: TGCGCCAGCAGCTTGATAGTAAACACTGAAGCTTTCTTT. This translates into CASSLIVNTEAFF.

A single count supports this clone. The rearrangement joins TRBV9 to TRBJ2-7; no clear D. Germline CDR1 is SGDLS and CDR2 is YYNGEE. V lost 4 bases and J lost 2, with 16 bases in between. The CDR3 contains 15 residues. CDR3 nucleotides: TGTGCCAGCAGCCCCGGAGAGTACCCTACCTACGAGCAGTACTTC. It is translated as CASSPGEYPTYEQYF.

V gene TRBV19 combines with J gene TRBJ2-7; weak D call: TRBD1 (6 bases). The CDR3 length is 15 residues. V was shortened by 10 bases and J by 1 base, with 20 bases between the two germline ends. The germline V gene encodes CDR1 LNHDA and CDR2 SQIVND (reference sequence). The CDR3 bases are TGTGCCACGAGACTAAGGGGGTCGGTTTCCTACGAGCAGTACTTC. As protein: CATRLRGSVSYEQYF.

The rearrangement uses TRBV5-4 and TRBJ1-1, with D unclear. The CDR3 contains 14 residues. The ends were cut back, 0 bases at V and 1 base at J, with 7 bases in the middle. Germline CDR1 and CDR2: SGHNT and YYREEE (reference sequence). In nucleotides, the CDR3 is TGTGCCAGCAGCTTGGTGGGAGCGAACACTGAAGCTTTCTTT. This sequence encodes CASSLVGANTEAFF.

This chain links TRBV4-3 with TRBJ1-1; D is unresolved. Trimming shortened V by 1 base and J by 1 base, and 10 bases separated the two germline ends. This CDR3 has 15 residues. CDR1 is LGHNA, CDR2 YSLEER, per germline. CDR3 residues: CASSQGRHWNTEAFF. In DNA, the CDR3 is TGCGCCAGCAGCCAAGGAAGACATTGGAACACTGAAGCTTTCTTT.

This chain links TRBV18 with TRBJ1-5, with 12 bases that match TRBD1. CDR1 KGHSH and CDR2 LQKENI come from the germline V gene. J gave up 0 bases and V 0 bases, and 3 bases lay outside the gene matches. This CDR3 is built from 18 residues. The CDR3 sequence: CASSPPGQGAFSNQPQHF. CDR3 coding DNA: TGTGCCAGCTCACCACCGGGACAGGGGGCTTTTAGCAATCAGCCCCAGCATTTT. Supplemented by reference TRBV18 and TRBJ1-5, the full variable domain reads NAGVMQNPRHLVRRRGQEARLRCSPMKGHSHVYWYRQLPEEGLKFMVYLQKENIIDESGMPKERFSAEFPKEGPSILRIQQVVRGDSAAYFCASSPPGQGAFSNQPQHFGDGTRLSIL.

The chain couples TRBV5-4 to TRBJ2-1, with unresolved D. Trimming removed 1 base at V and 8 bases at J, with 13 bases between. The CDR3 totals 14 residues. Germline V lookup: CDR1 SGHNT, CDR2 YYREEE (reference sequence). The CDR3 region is CASSLLESSYEQFF. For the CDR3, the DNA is TGTGCCAGCAGCTTGTTAGAAAGCTCCTATGAGCAGTTCTTC.